This entry lists 18 T cell receptor beta chains sequenced from one sample in a study of early T cells in non-severe SARS-CoV-2 infection. TCRdb analysed the 5' RACE reads with MiXCR anew, one entry per CDR3 protein. The sample carries 75,000 to 80,000 distinct CDR3 sequences, 9% to 10% recorded once. Material for sequencing was whole blood. Receptor source: an adult who was a healthcare worker with PCR-confirmed SARS-CoV-2 infection or an uninfected control (not recorded which).

This clonotype was observed a handful of times. This rearrangement joins TRBV28 to TRBJ2-4, with D possibly TRBD2 on 5 matching bases. V lost 6 bases to trimming and J lost 0 bases, with 18 bases between them. This CDR3 spans 17 amino acids. Germline V lookup: CDR1 MDHEN, CDR2 SYDVKM. Here the CDR3 reads CASSMAAGGRAKNIQYF. The CDR3 DNA is TGTGCCAGCAGCATGGCCGCGGGCGGACGAGCCAAAAACATTCAGTACTTC.

This clonotype was detected ten times or more. The V gene is TRBV27, the J gene TRBJ2-6; the D is unclear. There are 16 residues in the CDR3. The germline V and J ends were trimmed by 2 bases and 4 bases, with 12 bases remaining between them. The germline gives CDR1 MNHEY, CDR2 SMNVEV (reference sequence). This CDR3 is CASSLITTRGANVLTF. The CDR3 coding sequence is TGTGCCAGCAGTTTAATCACAACCAGGGGGGCCAACGTCCTGACTTTC.

This clonotype was recorded at least ten times. This sequence joins TRBV7-8 and TRBJ2-7; D is possibly TRBD1 (5 bases). Germline CDR1 SGHVS, CDR2 FQNEAQ. V lost 2 bases and J 6 bases, leaving 23 bases between the germline ends. There are 17 residues in the CDR3. The CDR3 DNA is TGTGCCAGCAGCTTATCTCCATCCAGGGTCGGCTCCGGCGAGCAGTACTTC. It encodes CASSLSPSRVGSGEQYF.

This clonotype was detected a few times. The V and J genes are TRBV4-2 and TRBJ2-5; 14 positions agree with TRBD2. V dropped 4 bases and J dropped 3; count of bases not matched to a gene: 4. The CDR3 runs to 16 residues. The germline V gene has CDR1 LGHNA and CDR2 YNFKEQ. The CDR3 nucleotides read TGTGCCAGCAGCCGCCGACTAGCGGGAGGGGAAGAGACCCAGTACTTC. Its translation is CASSRRLAGGEETQYF.

This clonotype was observed a handful of times. The CDR3 nucleotides are TGCAGCGTCTCTACGGCCTGGTACGAGCAGTACTTC. This encodes CSVSTAWYEQYF. V is TRBV29-1 and J is TRBJ2-7; D is unresolved. The CDR3 length is 12 residues. Germline values: CDR1 SQVTM, CDR2 ANQGSEA. Trimming took 6 bases from V and 4 from J, leaving 13 bases between them.

This clonotype has a handful of counts. The gene calls are TRBV5-4 and TRBJ2-2, with D possibly matching TRBD1 (6 bases). V shed 5 bases and J shed 6 bases, with 17 bases lying between them. This CDR3 comprises 15 residues. The germline V gene encodes CDR1 SGHNT and CDR2 YYREEE (reference sequence). CDR3 protein: CASSFATGSPGELFF. The CDR3 DNA reads TGTGCCAGCAGTTTTGCTACAGGGTCCCCCGGGGAGCTGTTTTTT.

This clonotype was detected ten times or more. This chain links TRBV5-1 with TRBJ2-3; maybe TRBD2 (6 bases). This CDR3 spans 14 amino acids. With 3 bases removed from V and 2 bases from J, the gap between germline ends came to 10 bases. The germline gives CDR1 SGHRS, CDR2 YFSETQ. The CDR3 DNA follows: TGCGCCAGCAGCTCCGCGGGGTACACAGATACGCAGTATTTT. Translation: CASSSAGYTDTQYF.

This clonotype was observed a handful of times. J is TRBJ1-6 and V is TRBV6-5; TRBD1 is a possible D gene (5 bases). V gave up 9 bases and J gave up 8 bases, with 14 bases separating them. The CDR3 totals 13 residues. Germline CDR1 is MNHEY and CDR2 is SVGAGI. The DNA of the CDR3 is TGTGCCAGTGGGACGGACCGCTATTCACCCCTCCACTTT. Protein sequence: CASGTDRYSPLHF.

This clonotype was counted many times. The gene calls are TRBV12-3 or TRBV12-4 and TRBJ2-1; the match to TRBD2 covers 14 bases. The CDR3 covers 14 residues. V lost 7 bases, J lost 8 bases, and 4 bases stayed unmatched. CDR3 DNA sequence: TGTGCCAGCAAAGGGACTAGCGGGAGAGATGAGCAGTTCTTC. This codes for CASKGTSGRDEQFF.

The sample holds many counts of this clonotype. V is TRBV15 and J is TRBJ1-4; D gene unclear. V was trimmed by 4 bases and J by 5 bases, leaving 8 bases between them. CDR3 length equals 13 residues. Germline CDR1 reads LNHNV; CDR2 reads YYDKDF (reference sequence). The CDR3 protein is CATSINRNEKLFF. The CDR3 nucleotides read TGTGCCACCAGCATCAACCGGAATGAAAAACTGTTTTTT.

This clonotype has a handful of counts. In DNA, the CDR3 is TGTGCCAGCAGCTTAGCCCGCGGGGGACGGAGCACAGATACGCAGTATTTT. It specifies CASSLARGGRSTDTQYF. The J gene is TRBJ2-3, the V gene TRBV7-8; 7 bases are shared with TRBD2. The junction had 6 bases not matched to a gene; V was cut back by 0 bases and J by 0 bases. Germline V gene sequence: CDR1 SGHVS, CDR2 FQNEAQ. The CDR3 has 17 residues.

This clonotype was picked up a small number of times. CDR3 DNA sequence: TGTGCCTGGAGTGCGGGCCAGACTAGCGGGAGCTACAATGAGCAGTTCTTC. Encoded protein: CAWSAGQTSGSYNEQFF. This sequence joins TRBV30 and TRBJ2-1; 12 bases map to TRBD2. The CDR3 consists of 17 residues. CDR1 GTSNPN and CDR2 SVGIG come from the germline V gene (reference sequence). The V gene end was trimmed by 1 base and the J gene end by 3 bases; junction bases not matched to a gene: 7. Full variable domain (missing parts from reference TRBV30 and TRBJ2-1): SQTIHQWPATLVQPVGSPLSLECTVEGTSNPNLYWYRQAAGRGLQLLFYSVGIGQISSEVPQNLSASRPQDRQFILSSKKLLLSDSGFYLCAWSAGQTSGSYNEQFFGPGTRLTVL.

The sample holds many counts of this clonotype. The genes are TRBV28 and TRBJ2-7, with 9 bases identical to TRBD2. The V gene end was trimmed by 7 bases and the J gene end by 0 bases; junction bases not matched to a gene: 4. The CDR3 extends over 14 amino acids. Per germline, CDR1 MDHEN and CDR2 SYDVKM. CDR3: CASTGGRGSYEQYF. CDR3 nucleotide sequence: TGTGCCAGCACCGGCGGGAGGGGCTCCTACGAGCAGTACTTC.

The chain recombines TRBV7-2 with TRBJ1-2; D ambiguous. The CDR3 totals 13 residues. The germline V and J ends were trimmed by 5 bases and 8 bases, with 15 bases remaining between them. The germline V gene has CDR1 SGHTA and CDR2 FQGNSA. CDR3 amino acids: CASSPLQLWGYTF. CDR3 coding DNA: TGTGCCAGCAGCCCACTACAATTGTGGGGCTACACCTTC.

V and J are TRBV7-2 and TRBJ2-3, with 9 bases lining up with TRBD2. This CDR3 region has 17 residues. V gave up 2 bases and J gave up 6 bases; unmatched junction bases: 12. CDR1 and CDR2 (germline): SGHTA, FQGNSA. CDR3 in amino acids: CASSLRSSGVATDTQYF. The CDR3, as DNA: TGTGCCAGCAGCTTACGCTCTAGCGGGGTGGCAACGGATACGCAGTATTTT.

This clonotype was recorded at least ten times. This rearrangement joins TRBV20-1 to TRBJ2-3; 14 bases are shared with TRBD2. The trim removed 7 bases at V and 0 bases at J, leaving 6 bases unmatched. CDR1 is DFQATT, CDR2 SNEGSKA, per germline (reference sequence). This CDR3 is built from 16 residues. CDR3 DNA: TGCAGTGGGGGACTAGCGGGAGTTTCTAGCACAGATACGCAGTATTTT. The encoded protein is CSGGLAGVSSTDTQYF.

This clonotype occurred a few times. The chain employs TRBV2 and TRBJ1-6; D possibly corresponds to TRBD1 (6 bases). The CDR3 contains 15 residues. Deletions cut 8 bases from V and 5 bases from J, with 16 bases between. Germline lookup yields CDR1 SNHLY and CDR2 FYNNEI. The CDR3 loop is CASAVTGSHNSPLHF. The CDR3 DNA reads TGTGCCAGCGCCGTAACAGGGAGTCATAATTCACCCCTCCACTTT. Full variable domain (missing parts from reference TRBV2 and TRBJ1-6): EPEVTQTPSHQVTQMGQEVILRCVPISNHLYFYWYRQILGQKVEFLVSFYNNEISEKSEIFDDQFSVERPDGSNFTLKIRSTKLEDSAMYFCASAVTGSHNSPLHFGNGTRLTVT.

This chain connects TRBV29-1 to TRBJ2-7; 7 positions match TRBD2. The germline V gene encodes CDR1 SQVTM and CDR2 ANQGSEA. The CDR3 runs to 13 residues. V lost 5 bases to trimming and J lost 4 bases; unmatched junction nucleotides: 8. The CDR3 region has the DNA TGCAGCGTTTCGCCTAGCGGAGGGTACGAGCAGTACTTC. Translating it yields CSVSPSGGYEQYF.